What follows are 13 T cell receptor beta chains derived from one specimen sequenced in a study of spatial heterogeneity in lung cancer. In TCRdb, the 5' RACE reads were re-called with MiXCR into one record per CDR3 protein. There are some 10,000 distinct CDR3 sequences in the sample; 20% to 25% occur only once, and around 43% lies in the top ten. Sample time point: blood at routine non-recurrence follow-up after resection. The sequences come from PBMCs, collected at follow-up. All receptors derive from a male donor with early-stage non-small cell lung cancer.

This clonotype was counted a few times. This chain connects TRBV20-1 to TRBJ2-3; D not certain. Trimming cost V 3 bases and J 0 bases, with 13 bases left between them. Germline lookup yields CDR1 DFQATT and CDR2 SNEGSKA (reference sequence). The CDR3 totals 15 residues. The CDR3 DNA follows: TGCAGTGCTAGGAAGGCGGCCATAAGCACAGATACGCAGTATTTT. As protein: CSARKAAISTDTQYF.

The genes are TRBV14 and TRBJ2-5; possibly TRBD1 or TRBD2 for D (5 bases each). The CDR3 spans 17 residues. Germline V gives CDR1 SGHDN, CDR2 FVKESK. Trimming removed 0 bases from V and 5 bases from J, with 19 bases in between. Written as DNA, the CDR3 is TGTGCCAGCAGCCAAGATCTTTCGGCTGGGGGAGCCGAGACCCAGTACTTC. This gives the protein CASSQDLSAGGAETQYF. The whole variable domain, remainder taken from reference TRBV14 and TRBJ2-5, is EAGVTQFPSHSVIEKGQTVTLRCDPISGHDNLYWYRRVMGKEIKFLLHFVKESKQDESGMPNNRFLAERTGGTYSTLKVQPAELEDSGVYFCASSQDLSAGGAETQYFGPGTRLLVL.

This clonotype was detected ten times or more. The J gene is TRBJ1-5, the V gene TRBV4-2; D is unclear. Trimming cost V 3 bases and J 2 bases, with 14 bases left between them. CDR1 and CDR2 from the germline V gene are LGHNA and YNFKEQ. The CDR3 consists of 16 residues. The CDR3 coding sequence is TGTGCCAGCAGCCAGTCCGAAGGCTTTGGCAATCAGCCCCAGCATTTT. Translation: CASSQSEGFGNQPQHF.

This clonotype showed up many times. J is TRBJ2-7 and V is TRBV7-9, with D unclear. The CDR3 loop spans 12 amino acids. Trimming left V 5 bases short and J 3 bases short, with 8 bases between. From germline, CDR1 is SEHNR and CDR2 FQNEAQ (reference sequence). This chain's CDR3 is CASSPQNYEQYF. The CDR3 region has the DNA TGTGCCAGCAGCCCGCAAAACTACGAGCAGTACTTC. The variable domain in full, with the rest retrieved from reference TRBV7-9 and TRBJ2-7, is DTGVSQNPRHKITKRGQNVTFRCDPISEHNRLYWYRQTLGQGPEFLTYFQNEAQLEKSRLLSDRFSAERPKGSFSTLEIQRTEQGDSAMYLCASSPQNYEQYFGPGTRLTVT.

The genes are TRBV28 and TRBJ1-2; possibly TRBD1 for D (6 bases). Trimming took 1 base from V and 4 from J, leaving 7 bases between them. Per the germline V gene, CDR1 is MDHEN and CDR2 is SYDVKM. This CDR3 is 13 amino acids long. The CDR3 protein is CASSLYRAYGYTF. CDR3 nucleotide sequence: TGTGCCAGCAGTTTATACAGGGCCTATGGCTACACCTTC.

There are many counts of this clonotype. This chain connects TRBV10-1 to TRBJ2-7, with a tentative D call TRBD2 (5 bases). The V and J ends lost 2 bases and 3 bases respectively, with 8 bases between them. The germline gives CDR1 WNHNN, CDR2 SYGVQD (reference sequence). The CDR3 contains 13 residues. The CDR3 nucleotides are TGCGCCAGCAGTGAGGCCGGGGACTACGAGCAGTACTTC. Protein: CASSEAGDYEQYF.

This clonotype came up many times. The genes are TRBV10-3 and TRBJ2-7; D not certain. Trimming removed 0 bases from V and 0 bases from J, with 15 bases in between. CDR3 length: 17 residues. Germline V gene data show CDR1 as ENHRY and CDR2 as SYGVKD. The DNA of the CDR3 is TGTGCCATCAGTGAGTCTGGAGCTAGGGTTCTCTCCTACGAGCAGTACTTC. This gives the protein CAISESGARVLSYEQYF.

This clonotype was seen at least ten times. J is TRBJ2-2 and V is TRBV5-4; a weak D match, TRBD1 (5 bases). The CDR3 length is 14 residues. Germline CDR1 and CDR2: SGHNT and YYREEE (reference sequence). V shed 1 base and J shed 4 bases, with 8 bases lying between them. CDR3 sequence (DNA): TGTGCCAGCAGCTTGAGGGGTCTCACCGGGGAGCTGTTTTTT. It specifies CASSLRGLTGELFF.

The gene calls are TRBV20-1 and TRBJ1-5, with TRBD1 matching 11 bases. This CDR3 is built from 15 residues. Trimming removed 3 bases from V and 5 bases from J; junction bases left unmatched: 6. CDR1 and CDR2 (germline): DFQATT, SNEGSKA (reference sequence). The CDR3 here is CSASIEGQGDQPQHF. The CDR3 nucleotides are TGCAGTGCTAGCATAGAGGGACAGGGGGATCAGCCCCAGCATTTT.

On this clonotype: This clone may be a read error of a much larger clone one base away. The chain employs TRBV28 and TRBJ2-7, with D perhaps matching TRBD1 or TRBD2 (5 bases each). V was clipped by 7 bases and J by 4 bases, with 17 bases between them. CDR1 and CDR2 (germline): MDHEN, SYDVKM. The CDR3 spans 14 residues. In DNA form, the CDR3 reads TGTGCCAGCACCTTGGGGACCCCTGGGTACGAGCAGTACTTC. Its protein is CASTLGTPGYEQYF.

This clonotype occurred a few times. The genes are TRBV28 and TRBJ2-5; D is perhaps TRBD1 or TRBD2 (5 bases each). V lost 3 bases to trimming and J lost 4 bases, with 21 bases between them. CDR3 length: 17 amino acids. Germline CDR1 is MDHEN and CDR2 is SYDVKM. CDR3 bases: TGTGCCAGCAGTTTTGGGCCAGGGAGCGTGGTCACAGAGACCCAGTACTTC. Translated: CASSFGPGSVVTETQYF.

This clonotype was detected only a few times. This chain connects TRBV20-1 to TRBJ2-6; weak D call: TRBD2 (6 bases). V was pared by 0 bases and J by 3 bases, with 12 bases between. This CDR3 region has 16 residues. Germline V lookup: CDR1 DFQATT, CDR2 SNEGSKA (reference sequence). The DNA of the CDR3 is TGCAGTGCTAGAGATCGGAGGGCTTATGGGGCCAACGTCCTGACTTTC. Protein sequence: CSARDRRAYGANVLTF.

The V gene is TRBV5-1, the J gene TRBJ2-2, with 9 bases identical to TRBD1. The J segment lost 7 bases and the V segment lost 7 bases, leaving 5 bases of the junction unmatched. The CDR3 covers 13 residues. CDR1 and CDR2 from the germline V gene are SGHRS and YFSETQ. For the CDR3, the DNA is TGCGCCAGCCTGGGACAGGGCATCGGGGAGCTGTTTTTT. This translates into CASLGQGIGELFF.